Sequencing of this T cell receptor (beta chain) was carried out in a study of blood T cell repertoires in COVID-19. About the research overall: In each case, the material was cDNA or gDNA derived from T cells, B-cell-depleted T cells, or PBMCs.

Original processing methods: Amplification from reference gene primers served as the basis for estimated nucleated cell counts. Method: immunoSEQ multiplex PCR; TCRdb's copy keeps in-frame clones and lacks some. V and J calls and clone size are as listed in that table; D and trimming were resolved from the DNA. Among roughly 100,000 clones listed, more than 75% were seen once. The CDR3 has 15 amino acids. V was shortened by 5 bases and J by 9 bases, with 20 bases between the two germline ends. Germline CDR1 LGHDT, CDR2 YNNKEL (reference sequence). The sequenced sample consisted of peripheral blood. The gene calls are TRBV3-1 (or the pseudogene TRBV3-2) and TRBJ2-4; possibly TRBD1 for D (8 bases). This clonotype originated in a human donor in a cohort sampled during active COVID-19. CDR3 sequence: CASSDGRQGASIQYF. Written as DNA, the CDR3 is TGTGCCAGCAGCGACGGGAGGCAGGGGGCTAGCATTCAGTACTTC.